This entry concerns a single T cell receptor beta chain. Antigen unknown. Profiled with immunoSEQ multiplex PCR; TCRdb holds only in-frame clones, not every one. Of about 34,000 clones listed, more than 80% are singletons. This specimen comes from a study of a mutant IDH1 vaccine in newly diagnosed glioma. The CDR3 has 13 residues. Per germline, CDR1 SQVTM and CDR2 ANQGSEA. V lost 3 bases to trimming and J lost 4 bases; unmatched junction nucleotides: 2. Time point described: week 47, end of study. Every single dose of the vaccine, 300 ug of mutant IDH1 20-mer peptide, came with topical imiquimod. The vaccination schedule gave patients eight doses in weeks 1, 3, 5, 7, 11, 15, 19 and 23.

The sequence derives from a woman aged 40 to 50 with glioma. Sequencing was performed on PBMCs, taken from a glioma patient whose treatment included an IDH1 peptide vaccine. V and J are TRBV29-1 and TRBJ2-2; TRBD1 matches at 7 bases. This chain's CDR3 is CSVEGQFTGELFF. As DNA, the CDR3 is TGCAGCGTTGAGGGACAGTTCACCGGGGAGCTGTTTTTT.